The rows below give T cell receptor beta chains drawn from one sample of a study of beta chain features in type 1 diabetes. TCRdb keeps only in-frame clones here, not all; method: immunoSEQ multiplex PCR. The table records about 180,000 clones, around an eighth of them present only once. Sequencing was performed on central memory CD4+ T cells from blood. The receptors were gathered from a woman aged 18-29 years in good health. The CDR3 runs from the conserved cysteine through the conserved F or W. D genes are given only for firm matches. Some rows have no size entry. The others give once, few or many, or a class for an expanded clone.

size,J,D,V,CDR3,DNA
-,TRBJ1-5,-,TRBV18,CASSPPSHQPQHF,TGTGCCAGCTCACCGCCTTCACACCAGCCCCAGCATTTT
-,TRBJ2-1,TRBD2,TRBV7-8,CASSPGLGAYNEQFF,TGTGCCAGCAGCCCGGGACTAGGGGCCTACAATGAGCAGTTCTTC
-,TRBJ1-2,-,TRBV14,CASSQEANREPYGYTF,TGTGCCAGCAGCCAAGAAGCCAACAGGGAACCCTATGGCTACACCTTC
few,TRBJ2-1,TRBD2,TRBV5-4,CASSSKTSGSNEQFF,TGTGCCAGCAGCTCGAAGACTAGCGGGAGTAATGAGCAGTTCTTC
-,TRBJ2-2,-,TRBV5-1,CASSLRAQGKNTGELFF,TGCGCCAGCAGCCTTCGGGCTCAGGGGAAGAACACCGGGGAGCTGTTTTTT
few,TRBJ1-5,TRBD1,TRBV2,CASRYGQGGQPQHF,TGTGCCAGTCGGTATGGACAGGGTGGCCAGCCCCAGCATTTT
-,TRBJ1-1,-,TRBV4-2,CASSQEGQNTEAFF,TGTGCCAGCAGCCAAGAGGGACAGAACACTGAAGCTTTCTTT
-,TRBJ2-3,-,TRBV4-2,CASSQGGAFSPTDTQYF,TGTGCCAGCAGCCAGGGCGGGGCCTTTTCTCCCACAGATACGCAGTATTTT
few,TRBJ2-7,TRBD1,TRBV6-5,CASSRDRGYEQYF,TGTGCCAGCAGCCGGGACAGGGGGTACGAGCAGTACTTC
few,TRBJ1-1,-,TRBV11-2,CASSLQGLGNTEAFF,TGTGCCAGCAGCTTACAGGGTCTCGGGAACACTGAAGCTTTCTTT
-,TRBJ2-1,TRBD1,TRBV28,CASSSDRGGSYNEQFF,TGTGCCAGCAGTTCGGACAGGGGGGGATCCTACAATGAGCAGTTCTTC
-,TRBJ2-6,TRBD1,TRBV28,CASTTPGQGSPGANVLTF,TGTGCCAGCACTACTCCGGGACAGGGGTCGCCTGGGGCCAACGTCCTGACTTTC
-,TRBJ1-5,-,TRBV30,CAWSVGSLTGYSNQPQHF,TGTGCCTGGAGTGTAGGGTCCCTGACAGGATATAGCAATCAGCCCCAGCATTTT
-,TRBJ2-1,-,TRBV29-1,CSATGVREQFF,TGCAGCGCTACCGGGGTTAGGGAGCAGTTCTTC
once,TRBJ2-7,-,TRBV7-8,CASSLEGLTYEQYF,TGTGCCAGCAGCTTAGAGGGACTTACCTACGAGCAGTACTTC
-,TRBJ1-1,-,TRBV15,CATSAYFGPEAFF,TGTGCCACCAGCGCCTACTTCGGTCCTGAAGCTTTCTTT
-,TRBJ2-3,-,TRBV19,CASCAGRSTDTQYF,TGTGCCAGTTGCGCGGGTCGATCCACAGATACGCAGTATTTT
few,TRBJ2-3,-,TRBV7-8,CASSLVRGSQYF,TGTGCCAGCAGCTTAGTCCGCGGGTCGCAGTATTTT
-,TRBJ2-5,TRBD1,TRBV19,CASSPRGTGGKETQYF,TGTGCCAGTAGTCCCCGGGGGACAGGGGGCAAGGAGACCCAGTACTTC
few,TRBJ2-1,TRBD2,TRBV14,CASSQVLGRLAGGGSYNEQFF,TGTGCCAGCAGCCAAGTCCTAGGGCGGCTAGCGGGAGGAGGGTCCTACAATGAGCAGTTCTTC
few,TRBJ2-6,TRBD1,TRBV29-1,CSVEGQGAGANVLTF,TGCAGCGTTGAAGGACAGGGAGCTGGGGCCAACGTCCTGACTTTC
-,TRBJ2-7,TRBD2,TRBV28,CASSLGTSGRSYEQYF,TGTGCCAGCAGTTTGGGGACTAGCGGACGCTCCTACGAGCAGTACTTC
few,TRBJ2-3,TRBD2,TRBV13,CASSFWTSGSTDTQYF,TGTGCCAGCAGCTTTTGGACTAGCGGTAGCACAGATACGCAGTATTTT
few,TRBJ1-2,-,TRBV28,CASSSSTVYGYTF,-
few,TRBJ2-5,-,TRBV14,CASSQVAKPYQETQYF,TGTGCCAGCAGCCAAGTGGCCAAACCGTACCAAGAGACCCAGTACTTC
-,TRBJ2-7,TRBD1,TRBV7-3,CASSSSDRYEQYF,TGTGCCAGCAGCTCCTCGGACAGGTACGAGCAGTACTTC
-,TRBJ1-1,-,TRBV7-3,CASSSGPLTEAFF,TGTGCCAGCAGCTCAGGGCCTCTCACTGAAGCTTTCTTT
-,TRBJ2-5,-,TRBV7-2,CASSLAATGDGKTQYF,TGTGCCAGCAGCTTAGCTGCGACGGGTGACGGAAAGACCCAGTACTTC
few,TRBJ2-1,TRBD2,TRBV7-3,CASSTSGTSGRDEQFF,TGTGCCAGCAGCACCTCCGGGACTAGCGGGAGAGATGAGCAGTTCTTC
-,TRBJ1-4,-,TRBV2,CASSFFPNEKLFF,TGTGCCAGCAGTTTCTTCCCTAATGAAAAACTGTTTTTT